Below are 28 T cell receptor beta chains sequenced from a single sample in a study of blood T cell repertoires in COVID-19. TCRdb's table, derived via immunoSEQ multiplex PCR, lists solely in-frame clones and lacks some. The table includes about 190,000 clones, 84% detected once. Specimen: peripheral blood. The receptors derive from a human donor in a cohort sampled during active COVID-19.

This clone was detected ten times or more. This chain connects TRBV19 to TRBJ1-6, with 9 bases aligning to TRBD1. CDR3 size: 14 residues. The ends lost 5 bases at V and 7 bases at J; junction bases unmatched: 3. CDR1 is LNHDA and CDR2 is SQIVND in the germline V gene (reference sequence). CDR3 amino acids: CASSETGGNSPLHF. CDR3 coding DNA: TGTGCCAGTAGTGAGACAGGGGGAAATTCACCCCTCCACTTT.

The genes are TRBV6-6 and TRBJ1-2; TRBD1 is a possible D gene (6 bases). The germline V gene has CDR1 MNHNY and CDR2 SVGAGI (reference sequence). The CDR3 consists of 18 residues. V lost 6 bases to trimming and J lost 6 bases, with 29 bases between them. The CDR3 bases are TGTGCCAGCAGCCGACTTAGGCCTACAGGGTCGGTAATCCATGGCTACACCTTC. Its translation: CASSRLRPTGSVIHGYTF.

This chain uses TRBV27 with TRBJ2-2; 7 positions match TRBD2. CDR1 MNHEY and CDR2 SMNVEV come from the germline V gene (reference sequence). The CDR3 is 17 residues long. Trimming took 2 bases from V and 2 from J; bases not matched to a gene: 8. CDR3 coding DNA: TGTGCCAGCAGTTTAGACGGGACTATGCTTAACACCGGGGAGCTGTTTTTT. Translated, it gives CASSLDGTMLNTGELFF.

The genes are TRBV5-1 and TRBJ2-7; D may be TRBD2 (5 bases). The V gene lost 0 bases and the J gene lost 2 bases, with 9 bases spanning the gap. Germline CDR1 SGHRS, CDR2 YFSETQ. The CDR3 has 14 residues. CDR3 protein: CASSLAGDTYEQYV. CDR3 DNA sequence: TGCGCCAGCAGCTTGGCCGGGGATACCTACGAGCAGTACGTC.

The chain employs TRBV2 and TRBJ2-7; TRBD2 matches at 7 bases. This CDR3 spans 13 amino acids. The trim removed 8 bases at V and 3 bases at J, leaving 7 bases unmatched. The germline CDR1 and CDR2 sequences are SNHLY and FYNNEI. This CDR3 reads CASGRGTHYEQYV. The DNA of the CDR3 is TGTGCCAGCGGGCGGGGGACCCACTACGAGCAGTACGTC.

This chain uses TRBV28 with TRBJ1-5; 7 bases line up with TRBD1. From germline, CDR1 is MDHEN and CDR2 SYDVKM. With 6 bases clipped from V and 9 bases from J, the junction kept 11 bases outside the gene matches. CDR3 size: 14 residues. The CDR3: CASREQGPQGPQHF. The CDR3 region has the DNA TGTGCCAGCAGGGAACAGGGGCCCCAGGGGCCCCAGCATTTT.

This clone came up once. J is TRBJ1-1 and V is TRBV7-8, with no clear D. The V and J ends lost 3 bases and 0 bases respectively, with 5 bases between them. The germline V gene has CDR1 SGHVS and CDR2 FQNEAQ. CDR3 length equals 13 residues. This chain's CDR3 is CASSFAVNTEAFF. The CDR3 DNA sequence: TGTGCCAGCAGCTTCGCGGTGAACACTGAAGCTTTCTTT.

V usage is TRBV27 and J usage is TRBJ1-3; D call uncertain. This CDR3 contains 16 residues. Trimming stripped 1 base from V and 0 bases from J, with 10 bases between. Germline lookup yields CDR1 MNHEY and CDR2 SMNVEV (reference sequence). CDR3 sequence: CASSLLPGLSGNTIYF. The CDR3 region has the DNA TGTGCCAGCAGTTTATTGCCAGGACTCTCTGGAAACACCATATATTTT.

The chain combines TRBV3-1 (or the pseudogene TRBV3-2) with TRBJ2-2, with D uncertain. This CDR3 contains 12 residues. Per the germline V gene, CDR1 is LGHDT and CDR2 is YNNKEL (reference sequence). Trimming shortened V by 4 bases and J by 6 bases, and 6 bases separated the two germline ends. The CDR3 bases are TGTGCCAGCAGCCCTGGGCCCGGGGAGCTGTTTTTT. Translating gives CASSPGPGELFF.

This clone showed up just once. The CDR3 DNA sequence: TGTGCCAGCAGTGAATCTTTAGAGCAGTACGTC. Amino acid sequence: CASSESLEQYV. V and J are TRBV6-1 and TRBJ2-7; D gene unclear. The germline V gene has CDR1 MNHNS and CDR2 SASEGT. V dropped 2 bases and J dropped 7 bases, with 6 bases sitting between them. The CDR3 has 11 amino acids.

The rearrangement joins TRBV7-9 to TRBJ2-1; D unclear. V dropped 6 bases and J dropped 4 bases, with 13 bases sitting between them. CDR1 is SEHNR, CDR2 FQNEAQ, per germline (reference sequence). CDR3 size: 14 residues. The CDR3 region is CASSRVLVYNEQFF. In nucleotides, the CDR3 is TGTGCCAGCAGTCGAGTTTTAGTATACAATGAGCAGTTCTTC.

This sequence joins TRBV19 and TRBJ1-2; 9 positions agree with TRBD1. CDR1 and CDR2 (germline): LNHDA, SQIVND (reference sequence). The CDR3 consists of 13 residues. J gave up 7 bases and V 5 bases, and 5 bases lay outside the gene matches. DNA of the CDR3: TGTGCCAGTAGTGGGACAGGGAAGTTTGGCTACACCTTC. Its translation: CASSGTGKFGYTF.

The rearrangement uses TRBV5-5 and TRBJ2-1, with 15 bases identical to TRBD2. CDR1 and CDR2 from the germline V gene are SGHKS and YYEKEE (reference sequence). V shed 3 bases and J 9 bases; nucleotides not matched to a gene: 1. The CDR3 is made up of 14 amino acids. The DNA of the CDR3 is TGTGCCAGCAGCTCGGGACTAGCGGGAGGTGAGCAGTTCTTC. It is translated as CASSSGLAGGEQFF.

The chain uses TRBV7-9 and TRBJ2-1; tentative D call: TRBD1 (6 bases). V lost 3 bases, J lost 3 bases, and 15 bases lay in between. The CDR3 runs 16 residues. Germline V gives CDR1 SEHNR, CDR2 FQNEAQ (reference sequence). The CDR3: CASSLTGVSVYNEQFF. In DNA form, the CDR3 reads TGTGCCAGCAGCTTGACAGGAGTTAGTGTCTACAATGAGCAGTTCTTC.

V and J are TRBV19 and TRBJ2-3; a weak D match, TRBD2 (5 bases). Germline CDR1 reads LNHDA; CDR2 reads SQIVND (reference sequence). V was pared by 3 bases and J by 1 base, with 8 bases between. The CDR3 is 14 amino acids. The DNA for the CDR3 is TGTGCCAGTAGTATCGGGGTCGGCACAGATACGCAGTATTTT. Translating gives CASSIGVGTDTQYF.

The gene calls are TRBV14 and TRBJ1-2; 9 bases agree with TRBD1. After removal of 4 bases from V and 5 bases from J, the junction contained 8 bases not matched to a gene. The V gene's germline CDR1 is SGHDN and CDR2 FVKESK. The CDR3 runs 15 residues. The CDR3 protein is CASSRLDRGEYGYTF. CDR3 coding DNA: TGTGCCAGCAGCCGACTGGACAGGGGCGAATATGGCTACACCTTC.

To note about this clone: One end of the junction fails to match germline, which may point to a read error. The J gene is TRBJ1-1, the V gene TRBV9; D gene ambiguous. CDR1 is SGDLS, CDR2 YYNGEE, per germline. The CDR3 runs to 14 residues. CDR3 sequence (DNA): TGTGCCAGCAGGGTAGGAGAGGCCAACACTGAAGCTTTCTTT. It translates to CASRVGEANTEAFF.

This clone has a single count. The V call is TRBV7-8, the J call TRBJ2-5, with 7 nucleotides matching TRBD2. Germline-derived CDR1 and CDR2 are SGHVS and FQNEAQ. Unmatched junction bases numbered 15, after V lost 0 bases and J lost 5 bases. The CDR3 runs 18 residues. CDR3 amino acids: CASSLAVRPSGVSETQYF. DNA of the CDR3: TGTGCCAGCAGCTTAGCTGTTCGGCCTAGCGGTGTATCGGAGACCCAGTACTTC.

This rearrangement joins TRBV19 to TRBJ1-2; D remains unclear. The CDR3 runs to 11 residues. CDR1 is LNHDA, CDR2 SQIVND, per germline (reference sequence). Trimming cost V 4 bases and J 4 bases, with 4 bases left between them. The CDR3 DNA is TGTGCCAGTAGTACCATCTATGGCTACACCTTC. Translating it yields CASSTIYGYTF. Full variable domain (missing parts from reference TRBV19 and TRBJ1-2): DGGITQSPKYLFRKEGQNVTLSCEQNLNHDAMYWYRQDPGQGLRLIYYSQIVNDFQKGDIAEGYSVSREKKESFPLTVTSAQKNPTAFYLCASSTIYGYTFGSGTRLTVV.

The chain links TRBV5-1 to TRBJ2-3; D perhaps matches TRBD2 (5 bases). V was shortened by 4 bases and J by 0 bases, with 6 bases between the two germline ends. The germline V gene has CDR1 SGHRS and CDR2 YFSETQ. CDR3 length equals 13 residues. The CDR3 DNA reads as TGCGCCAGCAGCCAGCGGAGCACAGATACGCAGTATTTT. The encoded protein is CASSQRSTDTQYF.

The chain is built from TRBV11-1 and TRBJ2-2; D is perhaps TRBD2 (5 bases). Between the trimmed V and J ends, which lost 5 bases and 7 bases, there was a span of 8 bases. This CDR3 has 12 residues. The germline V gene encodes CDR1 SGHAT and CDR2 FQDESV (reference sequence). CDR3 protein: CASSTSFGELFF. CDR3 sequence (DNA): TGTGCCAGCAGCACTAGTTTCGGGGAGCTGTTTTTT. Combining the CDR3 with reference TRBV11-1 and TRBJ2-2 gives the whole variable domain EAEVAQSPRYKITEKSQAVAFWCDPISGHATLYWYRQILGQGPELLVQFQDESVVDDSQLPKDRFSAERLKGVDSTLKIQPAELGDSAMYLCASSTSFGELFFGEGSRLTVL.

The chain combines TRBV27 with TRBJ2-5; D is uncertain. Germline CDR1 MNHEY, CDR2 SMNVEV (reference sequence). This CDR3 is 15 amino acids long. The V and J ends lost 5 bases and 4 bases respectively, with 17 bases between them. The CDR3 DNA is TGTGCCAGCAGTACCGGGTCCCGTCCCCCAGAGACCCAGTACTTC. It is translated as CASSTGSRPPETQYF.

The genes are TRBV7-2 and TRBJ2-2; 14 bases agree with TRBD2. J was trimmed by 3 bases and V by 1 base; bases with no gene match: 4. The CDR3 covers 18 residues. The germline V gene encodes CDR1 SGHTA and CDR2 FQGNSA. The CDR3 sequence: CASSLVGTSGSYTGELFF. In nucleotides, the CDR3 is TGTGCCAGCAGCTTAGTGGGGACTAGCGGGAGTTACACCGGGGAGCTGTTTTTT.

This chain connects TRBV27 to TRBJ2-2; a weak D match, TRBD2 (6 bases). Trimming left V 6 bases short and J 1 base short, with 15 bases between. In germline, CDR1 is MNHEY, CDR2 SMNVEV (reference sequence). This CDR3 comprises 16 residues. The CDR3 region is CASSRRGIENTGELFF. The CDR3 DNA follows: TGTGCCAGCAGCCGACGGGGGATTGAGAACACCGGGGAGCTGTTTTTT.

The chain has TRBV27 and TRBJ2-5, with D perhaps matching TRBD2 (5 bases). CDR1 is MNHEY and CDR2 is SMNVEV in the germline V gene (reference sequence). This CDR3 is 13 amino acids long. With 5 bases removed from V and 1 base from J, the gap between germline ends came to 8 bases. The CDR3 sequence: CASSSAGQETQYF. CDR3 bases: TGTGCCAGCAGTAGTGCGGGCCAAGAGACCCAGTACTTC.

The CDR3 spells CASSLVLDDEQFF. CDR3 in DNA: TGCGCCAGCAGCTTGGTACTAGACGATGAGCAGTTCTTC. The chain carries TRBV5-1 and TRBJ2-1; TRBD2 is a possible D gene (5 bases). Germline V CDR1 and CDR2: SGHRS, YFSETQ. This CDR3 spans 13 amino acids. V shed 0 bases and J shed 8 bases, with 9 bases lying between them.

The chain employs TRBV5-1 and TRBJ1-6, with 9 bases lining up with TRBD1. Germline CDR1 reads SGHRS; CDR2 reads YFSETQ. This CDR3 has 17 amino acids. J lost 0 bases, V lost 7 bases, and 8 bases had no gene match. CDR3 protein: CASAQGASGSYNSPLHF. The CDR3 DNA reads TGCGCCAGCGCACAGGGGGCGTCGGGCTCCTATAATTCACCCCTCCACTTT.

In DNA form, the CDR3 reads TGTGCCAGCAGCGCCCAGGGCAGTGATACGCAGTATTTT. It yields the protein CASSAQGSDTQYF. The V and J genes are TRBV3-1 (or the pseudogene TRBV3-2) and TRBJ2-3; D is perhaps TRBD1 (5 bases). Trimming pared 5 bases from V and 6 bases from J, leaving 12 bases between. This CDR3 region has 13 residues. CDR1 and CDR2 from the germline V gene are LGHDT and YNNKEL (reference sequence).